This TCR beta chain was found in a study of T cell repertoires in cytomegalovirus infection. Across the whole study: Recently identified HLA-C-restricted CMV epitopes and well-studied HLA-B-restricted CMV epitopes were used by the study. From public TCR beta signatures came an indication of both CMV infection and matching HLA type.

TCRdb recomputed calls from the reads with MiXCR, one row per CDR3 protein. The data show some 350,000 distinct CDR3 sequences, just under 35% seen once. General study results and limits: There were HLA-C-restricted CMV-specific TCR beta clonotypes dominating the ex vivo response. Carriers of CMV and the relevant HLA type were discriminated by public TCR beta frequency.

The table lists this clonotype with a few counts. Its target is not known. The sequence was obtained from a human donor in good health (CMV status not recorded). Some clones in this sample may be carry-over from other donors' samples. Sequencing used cultured PBMCs, obtained from culture after CMV antigen stimulation.

The CDR3 nucleotides are TGTGCCAGCAGTGAGATGGGAGCAGAGTTCTTC. It translates to CASSEMGAEFF. The chain employs TRBV2 and TRBJ2-1, with D tentatively TRBD2 (5 bases). Between the trimmed V and J ends, which lost 3 bases and 14 bases, there was a span of 11 bases. CDR3 length equals 11 residues. The germline V gene encodes CDR1 SNHLY and CDR2 FYNNEI. The full variable domain, completed using reference TRBV2 and TRBJ2-1, is EPEVTQTPSHQVTQMGQEVILRCVPISNHLYFYWYRQILGQKVEFLVSFYNNEISEKSEIFDDQFSVERPDGSNFTLKIRSTKLEDSAMYFCASSEMGAEFFGPGTRLTVL.